The sequence of this TCR beta chain was determined in a study of blood T cell repertoires in COVID-19. Study details: Researchers got acute and convalescent COVID-19 samples from the United States, Italy and Spain. Nucleic acid was either cDNA or gDNA, and it came from T cells, B-cell-depleted T cells, or PBMCs.

As handled by the study authors: For nucleated cells, counts were estimated from reference gene primer amplification. Sequencing was performed with immunoSEQ multiplex PCR; in TCRdb, only in-frame clones are kept and a portion is missing. V, J and clone size are those of that table, while D and trimming were read from the DNA. The sample includes roughly 160,000 clones, 80% to 90% seen only once; the top ten take under 7%. V dropped 3 bases and J dropped 5 bases, with 7 bases sitting between them. The CDR3 spans 12 residues. Germline V gene lookup returns CDR1 KGHSH and CDR2 LQKENI. The specimen was peripheral blood. This sequence joins TRBV18 and TRBJ1-1; D gene unclear. This sequence originates from a woman in her 50s with COVID-19, enrolled during active disease. The CDR3 spells CASSPGKTEAFF. The CDR3, as DNA: TGTGCCAGCTCACCCGGGAAAACTGAAGCTTTCTTT.